The source of this T cell receptor (beta chain) is a study of response to subunit inactivated influenza vaccine. This clonotype was picked up a small number of times. TCRdb reanalysed the RT-PCR reads using MiXCR and keeps one entry per CDR3 protein. The table lists just under 550,000 distinct CDR3 sequences, roughly 25% of them singletons. Germline V lookup: CDR1 DFQATT, CDR2 SNEGSKA (reference sequence). This CDR3 region has 13 residues. Trimming left V 2 bases short and J 5 bases short, with 7 bases between. The same data also went into a second study, on T cells expressing NK-cell markers. From that study: The TCR beta cDNA came from 5'RACE template switching with UMIs. Dominant NKG2C+ clonotypes made up about 1.0-7.5% of CD8+ T cells in about six donors. The HCMV specificity of the expanded NKG2C+ T cell clones stayed unresolved.

Sequencing used CD4+ T cells sorted from PBMCs, obtained roughly 12 days after vaccination. The chain has TRBV20-1 and TRBJ1-6; D unresolved. The TCR comes from a man aged 50 to 59 who received an inactivated influenza vaccine. The DNA of the CDR3 is TGCAGTGCTAGATGGGCTAATAATTCACCCCTCCACTTT. The encoded protein is CSARWANNSPLHF.